This TCR beta chain was recorded in a study of OX40 agonist ivuxolimab in advanced cancers. Study as a whole: Dose-escalation patients were diagnosed with hepatocellular carcinoma, melanoma, renal cell cancer or head and neck cancer.

The germline V gene has CDR1 SGHAT and CDR2 FQNNGV. Trimming shortened V by 1 base and J by 2 bases, and 0 bases separated the two germline ends. The CDR3 has 13 amino acids. Study-wide findings and caveats: Not determined was the antigen specificity of the expanded peripheral T cells. By week 6 at 0.1 to 3.0 mg/kg, blood CD4+ and CD8+ T cells had expanded clonally.

Profiling relied on immunoSEQ multiplex PCR, and the TCRdb table lists in-frame clones only, not all of them. This sample has roughly 100,000 clones, with around 91% found just once. The investigators sampled blood at baseline, at cycle 4 day 1, and at cycle 7 day 1. Worth noting for this clone: Antigen: not known.

This receptor was obtained from an adult with an advanced solid tumor such as melanoma, head and neck, liver or kidney cancer. The rearrangement links TRBV11-2 to TRBJ2-6; no definite D call. The sequenced sample was CD4+ or CD8+ T cells sorted from blood, obtained in a trial of the OX40 agonist ivuxolimab. The CDR3 nucleotides read TGTGCCAGCAGCTTAGCTGGGGCCAACGTCCTGACTTTC. Its protein is CASSLAGANVLTF.